This TCR beta chain stems from a study of vaccination and CD4 T cells after COVID-19. The CDR3 has 13 residues. The germline V gene has CDR1 SGHVS and CDR2 FQNEAQ. The V gene lost 2 bases and the J gene lost 7 bases, with 6 bases spanning the gap. TCRdb re-derived calls from the PCR reads in MiXCR, one entry per CDR3 protein. The repertoire holds fewer than 20,000 distinct CDR3 sequences, with less than 70% as singletons. Material: CD4+ T cells from blood, obtained after SARS-CoV-2 vaccination. The chain has TRBV7-8 and TRBJ1-6; D unclear. This TCR derives from a human donor who had recovered from COVID-19. CDR3 nucleotides: TGTGCCAGCAGCTTATTTCGGAATTCACCCCTCCACTTT. It specifies CASSLFRNSPLHF.